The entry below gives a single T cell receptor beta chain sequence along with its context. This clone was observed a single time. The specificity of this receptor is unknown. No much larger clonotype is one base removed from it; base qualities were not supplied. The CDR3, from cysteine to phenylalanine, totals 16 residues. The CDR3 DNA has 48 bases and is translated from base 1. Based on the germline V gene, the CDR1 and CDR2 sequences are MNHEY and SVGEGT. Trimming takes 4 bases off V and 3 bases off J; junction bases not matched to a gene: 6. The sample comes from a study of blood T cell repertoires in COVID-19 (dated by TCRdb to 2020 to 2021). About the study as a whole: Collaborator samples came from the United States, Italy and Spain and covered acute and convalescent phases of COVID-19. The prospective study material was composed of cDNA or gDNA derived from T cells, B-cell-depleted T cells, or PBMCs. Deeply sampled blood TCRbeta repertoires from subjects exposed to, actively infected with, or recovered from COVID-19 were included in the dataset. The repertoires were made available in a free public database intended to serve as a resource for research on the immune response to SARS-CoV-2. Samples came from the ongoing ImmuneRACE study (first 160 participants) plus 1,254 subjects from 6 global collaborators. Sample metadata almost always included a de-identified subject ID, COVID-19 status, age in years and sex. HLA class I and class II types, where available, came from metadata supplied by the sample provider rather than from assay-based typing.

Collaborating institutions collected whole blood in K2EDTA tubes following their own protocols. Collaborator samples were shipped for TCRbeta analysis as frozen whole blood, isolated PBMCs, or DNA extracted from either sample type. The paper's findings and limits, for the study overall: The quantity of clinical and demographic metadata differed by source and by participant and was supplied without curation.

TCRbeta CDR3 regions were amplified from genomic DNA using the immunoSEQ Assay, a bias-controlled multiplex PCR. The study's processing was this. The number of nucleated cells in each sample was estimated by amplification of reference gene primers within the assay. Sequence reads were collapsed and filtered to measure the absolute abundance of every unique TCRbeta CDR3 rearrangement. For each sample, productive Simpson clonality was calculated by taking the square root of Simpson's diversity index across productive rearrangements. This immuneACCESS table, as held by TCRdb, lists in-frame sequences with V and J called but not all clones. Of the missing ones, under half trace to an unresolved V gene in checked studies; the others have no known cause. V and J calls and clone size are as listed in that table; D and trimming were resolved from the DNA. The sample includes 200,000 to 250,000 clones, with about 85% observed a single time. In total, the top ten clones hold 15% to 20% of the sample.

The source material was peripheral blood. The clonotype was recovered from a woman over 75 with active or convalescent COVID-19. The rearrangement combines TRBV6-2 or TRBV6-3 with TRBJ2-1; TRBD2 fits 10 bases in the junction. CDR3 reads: CASSFFSGRNYNEQFF. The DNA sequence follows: TGTGCCAGCAGTTTTTTTAGCGGGAGGAACTACAATGAGCAGTTCTTC.